The 29 T cell receptor beta chains presented below share a single source sample, sequenced in a study of cytomegalovirus exposure and HLA in healthy donors. Measured with immunoSEQ multiplex PCR; TCRdb has only the in-frame clones, and not every one. The sample contains about 150,000 clones, about nine tenths of which appear only once. Sequenced input: PBMCs. All receptors come from a woman under 40 in good health and CMV-seropositive.

V is TRBV16 and J is TRBJ1-2, with TRBD1 matching 9 bases. V dropped 3 bases and J dropped 8; count of bases not matched to a gene: 7. Germline CDR1 and CDR2: KGHSY and FQNENV. The CDR3 is 14 amino acids. CDR3 amino acids: CASSHAQGAGGYTF. CDR3 DNA: TGTGCCAGCAGCCACGCACAGGGGGCGGGAGGCTACACCTTC.

This clone has a single count. This sequence joins TRBV2 and TRBJ1-6, with 9 bases aligning to TRBD1. With 6 bases clipped from V and 10 bases from J, the junction kept 7 bases outside the gene matches. The CDR3 is 14 residues long. The germline CDR1 and CDR2 sequences are SNHLY and FYNNEI. This CDR3 is CASRGQGEGSPLHF. The CDR3 coding sequence is TGTGCCAGCAGGGGACAGGGCGAAGGGTCACCCCTCCACTTT.

This clone showed up just once. The rearrangement uses TRBV13 and TRBJ1-1; TRBD1 agrees at 9 bases. Germline V gene lookup returns CDR1 PRHDT and CDR2 FYEKMQ (reference sequence). The CDR3 consists of 15 residues. Unmatched junction bases numbered 8, after V lost 5 bases and J lost 4 bases. CDR3 protein: CASSPRTGAPTEAFF. In nucleotides, the CDR3 is TGTGCCAGCAGCCCAAGGACAGGGGCCCCCACTGAAGCTTTCTTT.

V usage is TRBV10-3 and J usage is TRBJ2-7; 7 bases map to TRBD1. Germline values: CDR1 ENHRY, CDR2 SYGVKD. This CDR3 is built from 14 residues. J lost 0 bases, V lost 5 bases, and 4 bases had no gene match. The CDR3 DNA is TGTGCCATCAGTCGACAGGGAGACTCCTACGAGCAGTACTTC. Residues: CAISRQGDSYEQYF.

This clone was recorded once. As DNA, the CDR3 is TGCAGCTCATGGATTCCTAGCGGGAACACCGGGGAGCTGTTTTTT. This codes for CSSWIPSGNTGELFF. The V call is TRBV29-1, the J call TRBJ2-2, with 7 nucleotides matching TRBD2. J gave up 1 base and V 8 bases, and 10 bases lay outside the gene matches. This CDR3 contains 15 residues. The germline gives CDR1 SQVTM, CDR2 ANQGSEA.

The rearrangement uses TRBV28 and TRBJ1-4; 8 positions match TRBD1. Germline CDR1 reads MDHEN; CDR2 reads SYDVKM. J was trimmed by 8 bases and V by 7 bases; bases with no gene match: 12. This CDR3 spans 15 amino acids. This CDR3 reads CASTDRVRVGEKLFF. The CDR3 DNA is TGTGCCAGCACGGACAGGGTGAGGGTCGGGGAAAAACTGTTTTTT.

The chain links TRBV19 to TRBJ1-5; 10 bases map to TRBD1. This CDR3 is built from 15 residues. V lost 6 bases and J lost 4; bases outside the gene matches: 6. The germline CDR1 and CDR2 sequences are LNHDA and SQIVND (reference sequence). Written as DNA, the CDR3 is TGTGCCAGTAGACAGACAGGGGGCGGGAATCAGCCCCAGCATTTT. Protein sequence: CASRQTGGGNQPQHF.

As for this clone: At one end, the junction sequence differs from germline, possibly due to a read error. This sequence joins TRBV7-3 and TRBJ1-5; weak D call: TRBD1 (6 bases). Germline V gene sequence: CDR1 SGHTA, CDR2 FQGTGA. The CDR3 runs to 15 residues. Written as DNA, the CDR3 is TGTGCCAGCAGCCTAACCCGACAGGGCAATCAGCCCCAGCATTTT. Translation gives CASSLTRQGNQPQHF.

The rearrangement links TRBV5-1 to TRBJ2-5; 7 bases fit TRBD1. CDR1 and CDR2 from the germline V gene are SGHRS and YFSETQ. With V trimmed by 4 bases and J by 1 base, 7 bases remained unmatched. The CDR3 is 15 residues long. Written as DNA, the CDR3 is TGCGCCAGCAGCGCGAAGACAGGGCGCCAAGAGACCCAGTACTTC. Amino acid sequence: CASSAKTGRQETQYF.

The CDR3, as DNA: TGTGCCAGCAGGATCGACAGCTATAGCAATCAGCCCCAGCATTTT. Translating gives CASRIDSYSNQPQHF. The rearrangement joins TRBV6-1 to TRBJ1-5, with a tentative D call TRBD1 (5 bases). Germline values: CDR1 MNHNS, CDR2 SASEGT. The CDR3 consists of 15 residues. Trimming stripped 6 bases from V and 0 bases from J, with 12 bases between.

As regards this clone: The junction departs from germline at one end; a sequencing error may be responsible. The chain is built from TRBV6-5 and TRBJ1-2, with 8 nucleotides matching TRBD1. In germline, CDR1 is MNHEY, CDR2 SVGAGI. This CDR3 is built from 15 residues. The CDR3 nucleotides read TGTGCCAGCAGGAGGACAGGGTCAACTAATTATGGCTACACCTTC. Translating it yields CASRRTGSTNYGYTF.

J is TRBJ2-1 and V is TRBV6-4, with TRBD2 matching over 10 bases. V dropped 2 bases and J dropped 7; count of bases not matched to a gene: 5. Germline lookup yields CDR1 MRHNA and CDR2 SNTAGT. The CDR3 has 15 residues. The CDR3 DNA reads TGTGCCAGCAGTGACAATAGCGGGGGGAAAAATGAGCAGTTCTTC. Encoded protein: CASSDNSGGKNEQFF.

The chain recombines TRBV4-2 with TRBJ2-5, with a tentative D call TRBD2 (5 bases). With 0 bases removed from V and 2 bases from J, the gap between germline ends came to 13 bases. The CDR3 is 16 residues long. Germline assignment: CDR1 LGHNA and CDR2 YNFKEQ. The CDR3 loop is CASSQEADGQQETQYF. The CDR3 nucleotides are TGTGCCAGCAGCCAAGAAGCGGACGGGCAGCAAGAGACCCAGTACTTC.

This clone has more than one count but fewer than ten. The rearrangement links TRBV6-5 to TRBJ1-1; 8 bases are a match to TRBD1. The V gene's germline CDR1 is MNHEY and CDR2 SVGAGI. This CDR3 comprises 12 residues. Trimming at V came to 6 bases and at J to 10 bases, leaving 7 bases not matched to a gene. Here the CDR3 DNA reads TGTGCCAGCAGGCCTGCAGGGGGCAGAGCTTTCTTT. This encodes CASRPAGGRAFF.

The chain joins TRBV2 to TRBJ1-2; 11 nucleotides align to TRBD1. V was pared by 6 bases and J by 5 bases, with 5 bases of the junction left unmatched. The germline V gene encodes CDR1 SNHLY and CDR2 FYNNEI. The CDR3 covers 14 residues. The CDR3 bases are TGTGCCAGCAGACTTGGACAGGGGGCGTATGGCTACACCTTC. Its protein is CASRLGQGAYGYTF.

The chain combines TRBV5-1 with TRBJ2-1, with a weak D call TRBD2 (6 bases). Germline CDR1 reads SGHRS; CDR2 reads YFSETQ. V lost 1 base to trimming and J lost 4 bases, with 9 bases between them. The CDR3 sequence is 14 residues long. The CDR3 here is CASSLYLAYNEQFF. CDR3 DNA sequence: TGCGCCAGCAGCTTGTATCTAGCGTACAATGAGCAGTTCTTC.

V gene TRBV15 combines with J gene TRBJ2-1; D unclear. The length of the CDR3 is 13 residues. Looked up from germline, CDR1 is LNHNV and CDR2 is YYDKDF (reference sequence). Trimming removed 1 base from V and 12 bases from J, with 13 bases in between. In nucleotides, the CDR3 is TGTGCCACCAGCAGAGTAGACTCCCACGTGCAGTTCTTC. Protein product: CATSRVDSHVQFF. Together with reference TRBV15 and TRBJ2-1, the CDR3 gives the full variable domain: DAMVIQNPRYQVTQFGKPVTLSCSQTLNHNVMYWYQQKSSQAPKLLFHYYDKDFNNEADTPDNFQSRRPNTSFCFLDIRSPGLGDTAMYLCATSRVDSHVQFFGPGTRLTVL.

The rearrangement uses TRBV10-2 and TRBJ2-1, with 10 bases identical to TRBD1. After removal of 4 bases from V and 7 bases from J, the junction contained 10 bases not matched to a gene. CDR1 and CDR2 (germline): WSHSY, SAAADI. The CDR3 has 16 amino acids. The CDR3 DNA reads TGCGCCAGCAGTGGGACAGGGGGAACCAATTGGAATGAGCAGTTCTTC. Translation gives CASSGTGGTNWNEQFF.

This chain joins TRBV2 and TRBJ2-3, with 7 bases identical to TRBD2. The germline V gene encodes CDR1 SNHLY and CDR2 FYNNEI. This CDR3 contains 11 residues. The J segment lost 14 bases and the V segment lost 3 bases, leaving 5 bases of the junction unmatched. The CDR3 DNA follows: TGTGCCAGCAGTGATAGGGGAGGGACGTATTTT. Amino acid sequence: CASSDRGGTYF. The entire variable domain, with the rest obtained from reference TRBV2 and TRBJ2-3, is as follows: EPEVTQTPSHQVTQMGQEVILRCVPISNHLYFYWYRQILGQKVEFLVSFYNNEISEKSEIFDDQFSVERPDGSNFTLKIRSTKLEDSAMYFCASSDRGGTYFGPGTRLTVL.

The V call is TRBV19, the J call TRBJ1-2; no reliable D call. V was trimmed by 5 bases and J by 2 bases, leaving 6 bases between them. Germline CDR1 LNHDA, CDR2 SQIVND (reference sequence). This CDR3 has 12 residues. Here the CDR3 reads CASSPRNYGYTF. The CDR3 coding sequence is TGTGCCAGTAGTCCGAGGAACTATGGCTACACCTTC.

Written as DNA, the CDR3 is TGTGCCAGCAGCTTAGTTGGTCTAGCGGGGGGCCGGGTCTACAATGAGCAGTTCTTC. This codes for CASSLVGLAGGRVYNEQFF. The chain has TRBV11-2 and TRBJ2-1; 11 bases agree with TRBD2. Trimming took 1 base from V and 3 from J; bases not matched to a gene: 11. This CDR3 is 19 amino acids long. Germline V CDR1 and CDR2: SGHAT, FQNNGV. Filled out from reference TRBV11-2 and TRBJ2-1, the complete variable domain reads EAGVAQSPRYKIIEKRQSVAFWCNPISGHATLYWYQQILGQGPKLLIQFQNNGVVDDSQLPKDRFSAERLKGVDSTLKIQPAKLEDSAVYLCASSLVGLAGGRVYNEQFFGPGTRLTVL.

V and J are TRBV6-6 and TRBJ1-3, with D unresolved. Looked up from germline, CDR1 is MNHNY and CDR2 is SVGAGI (reference sequence). V lost 5 bases and J lost 6, with 8 bases in between. This CDR3 has 12 residues. Here the CDR3 DNA reads TGTGCCAGCAGTCCACTCCTAAACACCATATATTTT. Its protein is CASSPLLNTIYF.

The CDR3: CASSLAEAGSEFF. DNA for the CDR3: TGCGCCAGCAGCTTGGCCGAAGCCGGTTCGGAGTTCTTC. The gene calls are TRBV5-1 and TRBJ2-1; D not certain. The CDR3 length is 13 residues. Germline CDR1 is SGHRS and CDR2 is YFSETQ. V lost 0 bases and J 14 bases, leaving 15 bases between the germline ends.

J is TRBJ1-3 and V is TRBV5-6; D is perhaps TRBD1 (5 bases). Germline assignment: CDR1 SGHDT and CDR2 YYEEEE. CDR3 length equals 13 residues. V was trimmed by 4 bases and J by 3 bases, leaving 8 bases between them. The CDR3 protein is CASSQGLGNTIYF. The CDR3 bases are TGTGCCAGCAGCCAGGGACTTGGAAACACCATATATTTT.

The rearrangement links TRBV6-5 to TRBJ2-1, with D possibly being TRBD2 (6 bases). The V end lost 2 bases, the J end lost 4 bases, and 6 bases lay between the germline ends. CDR1 and CDR2 from the germline V gene are MNHEY and SVGAGI. The CDR3 spans 13 residues. CDR3 coding DNA: TGTGCCAGCAGTTACGCGGGGTACAATGAGCAGTTCTTC. This gives the protein CASSYAGYNEQFF.

This chain links TRBV6-5 with TRBJ1-2; D uncertain. This CDR3 has 15 amino acids. The germline V gene has CDR1 MNHEY and CDR2 SVGAGI. The V end was cut by 2 bases, the J end by 4 bases, with 14 bases between. In nucleotides, the CDR3 is TGTGCCAGCAGTTACAATGCGGGAAGTGGCTATGGCTACACCTTC. The encoded protein is CASSYNAGSGYGYTF.

This chain joins TRBV7-2 and TRBJ2-4; D gene unclear. The CDR3 covers 12 residues. V lost 3 bases and J lost 5, with 5 bases in between. Germline values: CDR1 SGHTA, CDR2 FQGNSA. CDR3 sequence (DNA): TGTGCCAGCAGCTTCGGTCAAAACATTCAGTACTTC. Residues: CASSFGQNIQYF.

The V and J genes are TRBV7-8 and TRBJ2-1; 14 bases fit TRBD2. The CDR3 spans 15 residues. The germline V gene has CDR1 SGHVS and CDR2 FQNEAQ. V shed 8 bases, J shed 6 bases, and the junction held 6 bases outside the gene matches. CDR3 residues: CASALGTSGSNEQFF. The CDR3 DNA follows: TGTGCCAGCGCTCTTGGGACTAGCGGGAGCAATGAGCAGTTCTTC.

This clone occurred once. This chain uses TRBV28 with TRBJ1-4, with 7 bases fitting TRBD1. In germline, CDR1 is MDHEN, CDR2 SYDVKM. V shed 5 bases, J shed 7 bases, and the junction held 7 bases outside the gene matches. The CDR3 spans 14 residues. This chain's CDR3 is CASSAGQWGEKLFF. The CDR3 coding sequence is TGTGCCAGCAGTGCGGGACAGTGGGGTGAAAAACTGTTTTTT. Drawing the rest from reference TRBV28 and TRBJ1-4, the complete variable domain is DVKVTQSSRYLVKRTGEKVFLECVQDMDHENMFWYRQDPGLGLRLIYFSYDVKMKEKGDIPEGYSVSREKKERFSLILESASTNQTSMYLCASSAGQWGEKLFFGSGTQLSVL.